This is a list of T cell receptor beta chains from one sample in a study of blood T cell repertoires in COVID-19. This table comes from immunoSEQ multiplex PCR, and its TCRdb copy is limited to in-frame clones, with some not included. The sample lists some 180,000 clones; 85% to 90% were seen once. Sequencing used peripheral blood. These receptors came from a middle-aged man with active or convalescent COVID-19. CDR3s include the opening cysteine and the closing phenylalanine or tryptophan. The D gene is left open where the match is weak. Not every row has a clone size; where given, it reads once, few, many or a size class.

NA	TRBV5-5	NA	TRBJ1-5	TGTGCCAGCAGCTTGGAGGGGAATAGCAATCAGCCCCAGCATTTT	CASSLEGNSNQPQHF
NA	TRBV3-1/TRBV3-2	TRBD2	TRBJ2-3	TGTGCCAGCAGCGCCTATTCCGGGACTAGCGGGGGGGCCCACACGCAGTATTTT	CASSAYSGTSGGAHTQYF
NA	TRBV7-8	TRBD1	TRBJ1-5	TGTGCCAGCAGCATAGACAGGGGAAGGAGCAATCAGCCCCAGCATTTT	CASSIDRGRSNQPQHF
NA	TRBV19	TRBD1	TRBJ2-7	TGTGCCAGTAGTCGTTTTGGGACAGGGGACTACGAGCAGTACTTC	CASSRFGTGDYEQYF
NA	TRBV10-1	TRBD2	TRBJ2-7	TGCGCCAGCAGTGAGACTAGCGGGGGTTACGAGCAGTACTTC	CASSETSGGYEQYF
once	TRBV7-2	NA	TRBJ1-3	TGTGCCAGCAGCTCCACCCGGGGGAACACCATATATTTT	CASSSTRGNTIYF
NA	TRBV12-3/TRBV12-4	NA	TRBJ2-3	TGTGCCAGCAGTTCCAGTACAGATACGCAGTATTTT	CASSSSTDTQYF
NA	TRBV2	NA	TRBJ2-7	TGTGCCAGCAGGCCTCTAGCGAACGAGCAGTACTTC	CASRPLANEQYF
NA	TRBV5-6	TRBD2	TRBJ2-5	TGTGCCAGCAGCTTGGCTGGCGGGGGGCAAGAGACCCAGTACTTC	CASSLAGGGQETQYF
NA	TRBV9	NA	TRBJ1-1	TGTGCCAGCAGCCAATTGGGGCACTCGAACACTGAAGCTTTCTTT	CASSQLGHSNTEAFF
NA	TRBV2	TRBD2	TRBJ2-3	TGTGCCAGCAGGTATATAGCGGGAGATACGCAGTATTTT	CASRYIAGDTQYF
NA	TRBV5-1	TRBD1	TRBJ1-2	TGCGCCAGCAGCTTATCCGTGGCAGGGGGCTTGGATGGCTACACCTTC	CASSLSVAGGLDGYTF
NA	TRBV27	NA	TRBJ1-2	TGTGCCAGCAGTTTATCTACCAGGTATAGCGGGGTCTATGGCTACACCTTC	CASSLSTRYSGVYGYTF
NA	TRBV10-3	NA	TRBJ2-4	TGTGCCATCAGTGAGTTTTCAGGTGGAAACATTCAGTACTTC	CAISEFSGGNIQYF
NA	TRBV12-5	NA	TRBJ2-7	TGTGCTAGTGGTTCGGGGGGCGACGAGCAGTACTTC	CASGSGGDEQYF
NA	TRBV2	TRBD1	TRBJ2-5	TGTGCCAGCAGTGAAGGGACAGGGGGTGTAGAGACCCAGTACTTC	CASSEGTGGVETQYF
once	TRBV7-9	NA	TRBJ1-4	TGTGCCAGCAGCTTATACTTCGGACCGGGGGATGAAAAACTGTTTTTT	CASSLYFGPGDEKLFF
NA	TRBV30	TRBD1	TRBJ1-1	TGTGCCTGGAGCTTACAGGGGGTAGCCCCTGAAGCTTTCTTT	CAWSLQGVAPEAFF
NA	TRBV3-1/TRBV3-2	TRBD2	TRBJ2-2	TGTGCCAGCAGCCAAGATGAGCGGGATTTGGGGGAGCTGTTTTTT	CASSQDERDLGELFF
NA	TRBV25-1	NA	TRBJ1-5	TGTGCCAGCAGTTTTCAGAATCAGCCCCAGCATTTT	CASSFQNQPQHF
few	TRBV14	NA	TRBJ2-5	TGTGCCAGCGGGAACAGGGTGGAGACCCAGTACTTC	CASGNRVETQYF
NA	TRBV12-5	NA	TRBJ2-7	TGTGCTAGTGGCCCCACCTCGGAGATAGGATATGCCTACGAGCAGTACTTC	CASGPTSEIGYAYEQYF
NA	TRBV6-2/TRBV6-3	NA	TRBJ2-1	TGTGCCAGCAGTTATGCTAGGCAGACCCTCAACAATGAGCAGTTCTTC	CASSYARQTLNNEQFF
few	TRBV13	NA	TRBJ1-1	TGTGCCAGCAGCTTAGCGGGTACCCCTGAAGCTTTCTTT	CASSLAGTPEAFF